Listed here is a single TCR beta chain. These data come from a study of blood T cell repertoires in COVID-19. Libraries were prepared by immunoSEQ multiplex PCR; TCRdb keeps only in-frame clonotypes and omits some of them. In the table there are around 60,000 clones, 65% to 75% of which are singletons. The sample consisted of peripheral blood. The receptor's source is a woman at least 80 years old with acute or convalescent COVID-19.

The DNA of the CDR3 is TGTGCCAGCAGTTTATTGGGGCGGGAGGGCAAATACGAGCAGTACTTC. Its translation: CASSLLGREGKYEQYF. The chain carries TRBV27 and TRBJ2-7, with 9 bases fitting TRBD2. The CDR3 spans 16 residues. Germline V gene lookup returns CDR1 MNHEY and CDR2 SMNVEV (reference sequence). The V segment lost 1 base and the J segment 4 bases; nucleotides outside the gene matches: 8.